This TCR beta chain came from a study of neurological immune-mediated disorders. Regarding the study as a whole: Subjects shared no identical expanded-clone CDR3 amino acid sequences, suggesting private TCR-beta repertoires in all groups. The most TCR clonal expansion was seen in HTLV-1-associated myelopathy, and the least was seen in multiple sclerosis, which fell below healthy controls.

This clonotype was seen ten or more times. The target antigen is unknown. This CDR3 contains 17 residues. With V trimmed by 4 bases and J by 0 bases, 9 bases remained unmatched. CDR1 is SGHRS and CDR2 is YFSETQ in the germline V gene. 5'RACE with 10-nucleotide random UMIs generated the cDNA. TCRdb reprocessed the 5' RACE reads with MiXCR, giving one entry per CDR3 protein. The sample yields around 83,000 distinct CDR3 sequences, about 14% seen once. The clonotype comes from a woman in her fifties or sixties in good health. This rearrangement joins TRBV5-1 to TRBJ2-2; 7 bases match TRBD1. Input material: PBMCs. The CDR3 protein is CASSGLQGTANTGELFF. CDR3 nucleotides: TGCGCCAGCAGCGGCCTACAGGGGACCGCGAACACCGGGGAGCTGTTTTTT.